The rows below give T cell receptor beta chains drawn from one sample of a study of beta chain features in type 1 diabetes. Sequencing used immunoSEQ multiplex PCR; TCRdb keeps in-frame clones, though not all of them. Of 630,000 or so clones listed, over 11% are singletons. Sequencing was performed on naive CD4+ T cells from blood. These TCRs come from a young man with type 1 diabetes. Both conserved end residues are part of each CDR3. D genes are given only for firm matches. Size tells how often a clone was seen (once, few, many) or the class of an expanded clone, and some rows leave it out.

v_call,cdr3_length,d_call,clone_size,j_call,cdr3_nt,cdr3_aa
TRBV10-3,13,NA,NA,TRBJ2-1,TGTGCCGTACGGGGGCTCTCCTACAATGAGCAGTTCTTC,CAVRGLSYNEQFF
TRBV18,15,TRBD1,few,TRBJ2-1,TGTGCCAGCTCATCCGGACAGGGGAACTACAATGAGCAGTTCTTC,CASSSGQGNYNEQFF
TRBV30,14,NA,NA,TRBJ2-5,TGTGCCTGGAGTCCCGACCGTGTTGGAGAGACCCAGTACTTC,CAWSPDRVGETQYF
TRBV29-1,14,TRBD1,NA,TRBJ1-5,TGCAGCGTCCAGACAGGGGGCTTTAATCAGCCCCAGCATTTT,CSVQTGGFNQPQHF
TRBV10-3,14,NA,NA,TRBJ1-1,TGTGCCATCAGACCCGGACAGCTGAACACTGAAGCTTTCTTT,CAIRPGQLNTEAFF
TRBV28,14,NA,NA,TRBJ1-2,TGTGCCAGCAGTTTCCGACCGAATAACTATGGCTACACCTTC,CASSFRPNNYGYTF
TRBV11-2,18,TRBD1,NA,TRBJ2-6,TGTGCCAGCAGGGAACTGACAGGGGGCATTTCTGGGGCCAACGTCCTGACTTTC,CASRELTGGISGANVLTF
TRBV19,14,TRBD1,NA,TRBJ1-1,TGTGCCAGTAGTGCTTGGGACAGGAACACTGAAGCTTTCTTT,CASSAWDRNTEAFF
TRBV13,13,NA,NA,TRBJ2-1,TGTGCCAGCAGCAGACGAGAAGTAAATGAGCAGTTCTTC,CASSRREVNEQFF
TRBV7-9,12,NA,NA,TRBJ1-1,TGTGCCAGCACCTTCACGGGGCAGGGAGCTTTCTTT,CASTFTGQGAFF
TRBV10-3,16,NA,few,TRBJ2-7,TGTGCCATCAGTGAAAACAGGGCGAGGGGGGTCTACGAGCAGTACTTC,CAISENRARGVYEQYF
TRBV7-9,12,NA,NA,TRBJ2-7,TGTGCCAGCAGCTTAGCCCAATACGAGCAGTACTTC,CASSLAQYEQYF
TRBV5-1,13,TRBD1,few,TRBJ2-7,TGCGCCAGTGGGACAGGGAGCTCCTACGAGCAGTACTTC,CASGTGSSYEQYF
TRBV4-1,15,NA,NA,TRBJ1-4,TGCGCCAGCAGCCAAGATGGGCAGGGGCAAGAAAAACTGTTTTTT,CASSQDGQGQEKLFF
TRBV7-2,13,TRBD1,few,TRBJ2-5,TGTGCCAGCAGCTGGGACAGCCAAGAGACCCAGTACTTC,CASSWDSQETQYF
TRBV6-5,15,NA,NA,TRBJ2-1,TGTGCCAGCAGTGGTCCTCGTACAGGGAACAATGAGCAGTTCTTC,CASSGPRTGNNEQFF
TRBV5-4,16,NA,NA,TRBJ1-6,TGTGCCAGCAGCTTGGGAAGTGGGGGGATTAATTCACCCCTCCACTTT,CASSLGSGGINSPLHF
TRBV11-2,15,NA,NA,TRBJ2-5,TGTGCCAGCAGCACCGGGACTCCGTACCAAGAGACCCAGTACTTC,CASSTGTPYQETQYF
TRBV5-4,18,TRBD2,few,TRBJ2-3,TGTGCCAGCAGCCCTGGGACTAGCGGGGGATCTAGCACAGATACGCAGTATTTT,CASSPGTSGGSSTDTQYF
TRBV10-3,18,TRBD2,few,TRBJ2-7,TGTGCCATCAGTGAGTCCCCGGGACTAGCGGGGTCTGCCTACGAGCAGTACTTC,CAISESPGLAGSAYEQYF
TRBV5-1,14,NA,few,TRBJ2-1,TGCGCCAGCAGCTTGGGGCTTATCTACAATGAGCAGTTCTTC,CASSLGLIYNEQFF
TRBV7-2,14,NA,NA,TRBJ1-2,TGTGCCAGCAGCTTAGTATTCCCGGGCTATGGCTACACCTTC,CASSLVFPGYGYTF
TRBV4-3,14,NA,NA,TRBJ1-2,TGCGCCAGCAGCCAAGTCGCAGGAGACTATGGCTACACCTTC,CASSQVAGDYGYTF
TRBV7-2,16,NA,NA,TRBJ2-7,TGTGCCAGCAGCTTAGGTGCTGGCGGGGGCACCTACGAGCAGTACTTC,CASSLGAGGGTYEQYF
TRBV7-3,13,NA,NA,TRBJ1-2,TGTGCCAGCAGCTCCTGGGAAGATGGTGACTACACCTTC,CASSSWEDGDYTF
TRBV28,14,NA,NA,TRBJ2-1,TGTGCCAGCAGGGTTCCTAACTCCTACAATGAGCAGTTCTTC,CASRVPNSYNEQFF
TRBV7-2,14,TRBD2,NA,TRBJ2-7,TGTGCCAGCAGCCAAAGCGGGGGGAGGGACGAGCAGTACTTC,CASSQSGGRDEQYF
TRBV4-3,12,NA,NA,TRBJ2-5,TGCGCCAGCAGCCAAGATAGAGAGACCCAGTACTTC,CASSQDRETQYF
TRBV7-8,16,NA,few,TRBJ1-5,TGTGCCAGCAGCTTAGTGGCCGACTTATACAATCAGCCCCAGCATTTT,CASSLVADLYNQPQHF